Presented here are 28 T cell receptor beta chains from one specimen sequenced in a study of blood T cell repertoires in COVID-19. The assay was immunoSEQ multiplex PCR, and TCRdb's table has in-frame clones only and misses some. The sample records roughly 160,000 clones, roughly 90% being singletons. Specimen: peripheral blood. The receptors derive from a man aged 18 to 30 with acute or convalescent COVID-19.

This clone is a singleton in its sample. This chain connects TRBV19 to TRBJ1-2; maybe TRBD1 (6 bases). The germline V and J ends were trimmed by 4 bases and 8 bases, with 17 bases remaining between them. This CDR3 contains 14 residues. Per germline, CDR1 LNHDA and CDR2 SQIVND (reference sequence). The CDR3 DNA follows: TGTGCCAGTAGTACCACAGGGCTGGTAAGCGGCTACACCTTC. Translation: CASSTTGLVSGYTF.

This sequence joins TRBV9 and TRBJ2-7; a possible D gene is TRBD1 (6 bases). Germline CDR1 is SGDLS and CDR2 is YYNGEE. The CDR3 length is 16 residues. The germline V and J ends were trimmed by 3 bases and 6 bases, with 22 bases remaining between them. The CDR3 loop reads CASSANPGTYQREQYF. The CDR3 DNA sequence: TGTGCCAGCAGCGCAAACCCCGGGACATACCAACGCGAGCAGTACTTC.

V and J are TRBV5-8 and TRBJ2-5; D uncertain. The V end was cut by 0 bases, the J end by 1 base, with 7 bases between. Germline CDR1 is SGHTS and CDR2 is YDEGEE. The CDR3 covers 14 residues. For the CDR3, the DNA is TGTGCCAGCAGCTTGGGGCAGGCCCAAGAGACCCAGTACTTC. This codes for CASSLGQAQETQYF.

The chain has TRBV7-9 and TRBJ2-1, with TRBD2 matching 11 bases. CDR1 and CDR2 (germline): SEHNR, FQNEAQ (reference sequence). CDR3 length: 19 amino acids. J gave up 0 bases and V 5 bases, and 12 bases lay outside the gene matches. DNA for the CDR3: TGTGCCAGCAGCCTAGTGTCTAGCGGGAGGACCAGCTCCTACAATGAGCAGTTCTTC. It translates to CASSLVSSGRTSSYNEQFF.

This chain joins TRBV24-1 and TRBJ2-7, with TRBD1 identical over 7 bases. Trimming took 4 bases from V and 2 from J; bases not matched to a gene: 7. The CDR3 has 15 amino acids. Germline-derived CDR1 and CDR2 are KGHDR and SFDVKD. In DNA, the CDR3 is TGTGCCACCAGTGAAAACAGGGGCTTCCCCTACGAGCAGTACTTC. The encoded protein is CATSENRGFPYEQYF.

The chain has TRBV7-9 and TRBJ1-3; D is uncertain. Germline loops: CDR1 SEHNR, CDR2 FQNEAQ (reference sequence). V lost 5 bases and J lost 2, with 10 bases in between. This CDR3 has 14 residues. CDR3 region: CASSAVAPGNTIYF. The CDR3, as DNA: TGTGCCAGCAGCGCAGTCGCACCTGGAAACACCATATATTTT.

Worth noting for this clone: The germline gene is not matched at one end of the junction; a read error may be the cause. V is TRBV19 and J is TRBJ1-4, with 9 nucleotides matching TRBD1. Per the germline V gene, CDR1 is LNHDA and CDR2 is SQIVND (reference sequence). CDR3 size: 14 residues. In DNA form, the CDR3 reads TGTGCCAGTAGAAGCGTGCCCGGGACAGGGTATGGGTATTTT. This sequence encodes CASRSVPGTGYGYF.

This chain connects TRBV7-9 to TRBJ2-3, with D tentatively TRBD1 (6 bases). V lost 5 bases to trimming and J lost 3 bases, with 18 bases between them. This CDR3 region has 16 residues. Germline V lookup: CDR1 SEHNR, CDR2 FQNEAQ (reference sequence). CDR3 DNA: TGTGCCAGCAGCCCTCAAACAGGGTCTGGGACAGATACGCAGTATTTT. It encodes CASSPQTGSGTDTQYF.

This clone appeared a single time. The V call is TRBV28, the J call TRBJ1-3, with 8 positions matching TRBD1. Per germline, CDR1 MDHEN and CDR2 SYDVKM. The V gene end was trimmed by 4 bases and the J gene end by 11 bases; junction bases not matched to a gene: 13. This CDR3 region has 15 residues. CDR3 sequence (DNA): TGTGCCAGCAGTTCCCCAGGGACAGGTCCTCGGGCCATATATTTT. Translating it yields CASSSPGTGPRAIYF.

The gene calls are TRBV27 and TRBJ1-2; TRBD1 matches 11 bases. Germline CDR1 reads MNHEY; CDR2 reads SMNVEV (reference sequence). J lost 4 bases, V lost 3 bases, and 4 bases had no gene match. The CDR3 runs 15 residues. The CDR3 DNA reads as TGTGCCAGCAGTTTTTGGGACAGGGGGGCCTATGGCTACACCTTC. It is translated as CASSFWDRGAYGYTF.

This clone appeared a single time. V gene TRBV12-5 combines with J gene TRBJ2-3; 9 bases align to TRBD2. This CDR3 comprises 16 residues. V dropped 2 bases and J dropped 0; count of bases not matched to a gene: 3. Germline V gene data show CDR1 as LGHNT and CDR2 as FRNRAP. Here the CDR3 reads CASGLLAGGSTDTQYF. CDR3 sequence (DNA): TGTGCTAGTGGTTTGTTGGCGGGAGGGAGCACAGATACGCAGTATTTT.

The CDR3 DNA sequence: TGTGCCAGTAACCTCGGTGAGGTGGCTTTCTTT. Translated, it gives CASNLGEVAFF. The chain is built from TRBV19 and TRBJ1-1, with D hard to call. Germline CDR1 is LNHDA and CDR2 is SQIVND (reference sequence). The CDR3 is made up of 11 amino acids. V was clipped by 7 bases and J by 11 bases, with 14 bases between them.

The V call is TRBV30, the J call TRBJ1-4, with D unresolved. Germline V gene lookup returns CDR1 GTSNPN and CDR2 SVGIG (reference sequence). V was shortened by 2 bases and J by 6 bases, with 13 bases between the two germline ends. This CDR3 spans 14 amino acids. For the CDR3, the DNA is TGTGCCTGGAGTTACACCCAATCCGATGAAAAACTGTTTTTT. It encodes CAWSYTQSDEKLFF.

This sequence joins TRBV2 and TRBJ2-5; TRBD1 agrees at 9 bases. Germline V CDR1 and CDR2: SNHLY, FYNNEI. This CDR3 is 15 amino acids long. After removal of 5 bases from V and 7 bases from J, the junction contained 11 bases not matched to a gene. The CDR3 loop is CASSQIQGALGTQYF. The CDR3 bases are TGTGCCAGCAGTCAAATACAGGGGGCGCTTGGGACCCAGTACTTC.

The chain joins TRBV6-5 to TRBJ2-3, with 11 bases matching TRBD2. This CDR3 has 16 amino acids. The germline V gene has CDR1 MNHEY and CDR2 SVGAGI. V shed 0 bases and J 3 bases; nucleotides not matched to a gene: 2. CDR3 region: CASSYSPSGGTDTQYF. In DNA, the CDR3 is TGTGCCAGCAGTTACTCGCCTAGCGGGGGGACAGATACGCAGTATTTT.

V and J are TRBV9 and TRBJ2-1; perhaps TRBD1 as D (5 bases). The CDR3 is made up of 14 amino acids. Trimming left V 4 bases short and J 0 bases short, with 8 bases between. CDR1 and CDR2 from the germline V gene are SGDLS and YYNGEE. The CDR3: CASSNRSSYNEQFF. Written as DNA, the CDR3 is TGTGCCAGCAGCAACAGGAGCTCCTACAATGAGCAGTTCTTC.

The chain recombines TRBV3-1 (or the pseudogene TRBV3-2) with TRBJ2-1, with 7 bases lining up with TRBD2. The CDR3 contains 13 residues. V was clipped by 10 bases and J by 7 bases; unmatched bases: 10. CDR1 is LGHDT, CDR2 YNNKEL, per germline (reference sequence). As DNA, the CDR3 is TGTGCCACTAACAACCCCGGGGGGAATGAGCAGTTCTTC. Translation gives CATNNPGGNEQFF.

The chain employs TRBV19 and TRBJ1-1; no clear D. The CDR3 contains 12 residues. CDR1 LNHDA and CDR2 SQIVND come from the germline V gene (reference sequence). Deletions cut 3 bases from V and 1 base from J, with 3 bases between. The CDR3 sequence: CASSIWNTEAFF. The CDR3 nucleotides are TGTGCCAGTAGTATCTGGAACACTGAAGCTTTCTTT.

This rearrangement joins TRBV6-4 to TRBJ2-3; D might be TRBD2 (6 bases). V was shortened by 1 base and J by 4 bases, with 9 bases between the two germline ends. The CDR3 loop spans 14 amino acids. From germline, CDR1 is MRHNA and CDR2 SNTAGT. Written as DNA, the CDR3 is TGTGCCAGCAGTGACTTGGGGGGATCAGATACGCAGTATTTT. This codes for CASSDLGGSDTQYF.

The rearrangement uses TRBV6-2 or TRBV6-3 and TRBJ2-3, with 9 bases aligning to TRBD2. The germline V gene encodes CDR1 MNHEY and CDR2 SVGEGT. The CDR3 sequence is 16 residues long. Trimming removed 1 base from V and 2 bases from J; junction bases left unmatched: 4. The CDR3 protein is CASSYLTSGSTDTQYF. CDR3 in DNA: TGTGCCAGCAGTTACTTGACTAGCGGCTCCACAGATACGCAGTATTTT.

The CDR3 DNA reads as TGCGCCAGCACCCTACAGGGTTTCACTGAAGCTTTCTTT. Translation gives CASTLQGFTEAFF. The chain couples TRBV5-1 to TRBJ1-1, with D possibly matching TRBD1 (6 bases). Germline V lookup: CDR1 SGHRS, CDR2 YFSETQ. Between the trimmed V and J ends, which lost 6 bases and 4 bases, there was a span of 13 bases. This CDR3 is 13 amino acids long.

This clone was observed once. The genes are TRBV19 and TRBJ1-1; TRBD1 is a possible D gene (6 bases). The V end lost 10 bases, the J end lost 4 bases, and 13 bases lay between the germline ends. The CDR3 is 12 amino acids. Germline CDR1 is LNHDA and CDR2 is SQIVND (reference sequence). The CDR3 coding sequence is TGTGCCACCAAACAGGGAATCACTGAAGCTTTCTTT. It codes for CATKQGITEAFF.

The J gene is TRBJ2-2, the V gene TRBV19, with D unclear. This CDR3 has 12 residues. Germline values: CDR1 LNHDA, CDR2 SQIVND (reference sequence). The germline V and J ends were trimmed by 3 bases and 4 bases, with 3 bases remaining between them. DNA of the CDR3: TGTGCCAGTAGTATCGGCACCGGGGAGCTGTTTTTT. Its translation: CASSIGTGELFF.

The V gene is TRBV9, the J gene TRBJ1-6; 9 nucleotides line up with TRBD1. This CDR3 has 13 amino acids. Per the germline V gene, CDR1 is SGDLS and CDR2 is YYNGEE. Losses at the gene ends were 3 bases for V and 9 bases for J; bases not matched to a gene: 1. The CDR3 DNA sequence: TGTGCCAGCAGCGAACAGGGGGCTTCACCCCTCCACTTT. Translating it yields CASSEQGASPLHF.

CDR3 loop: CASSETTAVQGYTF. CDR3 sequence (DNA): TGTGCCAGCAGTGAAACGACTGCTGTGCAGGGCTACACCTTC. The rearrangement uses TRBV2 and TRBJ1-2; D is unresolved. Germline lookup yields CDR1 SNHLY and CDR2 FYNNEI. V lost 2 bases to trimming and J lost 8 bases, with 15 bases between them. This CDR3 has 14 amino acids.

The rearrangement uses TRBV2 and TRBJ2-3; 10 bases align to TRBD2. V lost 6 bases to trimming and J lost 7 bases; unmatched junction nucleotides: 19. The CDR3 extends over 18 amino acids. Looked up from germline, CDR1 is SNHLY and CDR2 is FYNNEI. The CDR3 DNA is TGTGCCAGCAGGAACGAAGGACTAGCGGAGCACAATCCATATACGCAGTATTTT. This translates into CASRNEGLAEHNPYTQYF.

The table lists this clone with a count of one. The V call is TRBV19, the J call TRBJ1-4; D remains unclear. The length of the CDR3 is 18 residues. Trimming shortened V by 7 bases and J by 0 bases, and 21 bases separated the two germline ends. Germline values: CDR1 LNHDA, CDR2 SQIVND (reference sequence). The CDR3 DNA reads TGTGCCAGTACCCTAGGAGCATTCCGGGGAGCAACTAATGAAAAACTGTTTTTT. It codes for CASTLGAFRGATNEKLFF.

The rearrangement joins TRBV21-1 to TRBJ2-1; TRBD2, the table's D call, lacks a check against the DNA. TRBV21-1 is a known pseudogene. The CDR3 contains 17 residues. This CDR3 reads CASSKGCHRTNYNEQFF. CDR3 bases: TGTGCCAGCAGCAAAGGGTGTCATAGGACTAACTACAATGAGCAGTTCTTC.